The T cell receptor beta chain described here comes from a study of shared clonotypes between healthy human individuals. Overall study results and limits: Generation of non-shared clonotypes was less probable than generation of clonotypes shared by all four donors. The study's rarefaction showed incomplete sorted-subset sequencing despite large depth.

The CDR3 is 15 residues long. Germline V lookup: CDR1 MNHEY, CDR2 SVGAGI. The ends were cut back, 6 bases at V and 7 bases at J, with 16 bases in the middle. Only in-frame clones appear in the TCRdb table, and some are missing; sequencing was by immunoSEQ multiplex PCR. The data show over 400,000 clones, with approximately 95% seen just once and 0.05% to 0.08% held by the top ten. Concerning this clone: Its antigen is still unknown.

This sequence originates from a woman in her twenties or thirties in good health. The chain carries TRBV6-5 and TRBJ1-6; tentative D call: TRBD1 (5 bases). Sequenced: naive CD4+ T cells sorted from blood. Subset meaning: CD45RA+ positively selected. The CDR3 spells CASRPQGGINSPLHF. In DNA form, the CDR3 reads TGTGCCAGCAGGCCCCAGGGCGGAATCAATTCACCCCTCCACTTT.